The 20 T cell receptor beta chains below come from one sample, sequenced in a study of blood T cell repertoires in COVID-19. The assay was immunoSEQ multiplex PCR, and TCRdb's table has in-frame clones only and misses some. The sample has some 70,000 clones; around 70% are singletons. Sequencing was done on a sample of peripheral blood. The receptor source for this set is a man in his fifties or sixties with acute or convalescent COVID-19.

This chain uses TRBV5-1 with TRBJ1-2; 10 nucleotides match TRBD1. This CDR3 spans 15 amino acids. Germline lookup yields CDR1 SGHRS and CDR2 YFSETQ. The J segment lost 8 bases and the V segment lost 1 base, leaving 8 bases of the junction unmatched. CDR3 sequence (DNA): TGCGCCAGCAGCTTGACTTCCGGGACAGGGGCCGGCTACACCTTC. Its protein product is CASSLTSGTGAGYTF.

The CDR3 loop reads CASSLEGTGFTEAFF. Here the CDR3 DNA reads TGTGCCAGCAGCTTAGAGGGTACAGGGTTCACTGAAGCTTTCTTT. V is TRBV7-9 and J is TRBJ1-1, with D tentatively TRBD1 (6 bases). Trimming cost V 1 base and J 4 bases, with 13 bases left between them. CDR3 length equals 15 residues. Per germline, CDR1 SEHNR and CDR2 FQNEAQ (reference sequence).

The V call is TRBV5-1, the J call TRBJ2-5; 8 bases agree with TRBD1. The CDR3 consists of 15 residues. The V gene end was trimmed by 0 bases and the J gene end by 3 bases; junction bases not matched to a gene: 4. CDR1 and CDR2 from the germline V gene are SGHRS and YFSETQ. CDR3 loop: CASSLATGGEETQYF. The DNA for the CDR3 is TGCGCCAGCAGCTTGGCAACAGGGGGTGAAGAGACCCAGTACTTC.

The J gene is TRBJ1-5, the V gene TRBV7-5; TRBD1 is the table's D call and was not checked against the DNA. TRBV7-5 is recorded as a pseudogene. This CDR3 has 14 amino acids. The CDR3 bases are TGTGTCAGAAACCTATTCAAGGGGGTACGGACCCAGCATTTT. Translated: CVRNLFKGVRTQHF.

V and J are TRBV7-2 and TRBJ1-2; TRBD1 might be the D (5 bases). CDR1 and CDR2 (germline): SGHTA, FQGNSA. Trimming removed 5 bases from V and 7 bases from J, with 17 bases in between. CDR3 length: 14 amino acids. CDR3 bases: TGTGCCAGCAGCACTAAAGTGCGGGGGGTTGGCTACACCTTC. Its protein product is CASSTKVRGVGYTF. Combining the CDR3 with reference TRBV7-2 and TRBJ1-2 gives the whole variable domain GAGVSQSPSNKVTEKGKDVELRCDPISGHTALYWYRQSLGQGLEFLIYFQGNSAPDKSGLPSDRFSAERTGGSVSTLTIQRTQQEDSAVYLCASSTKVRGVGYTFGSGTRLTVV.

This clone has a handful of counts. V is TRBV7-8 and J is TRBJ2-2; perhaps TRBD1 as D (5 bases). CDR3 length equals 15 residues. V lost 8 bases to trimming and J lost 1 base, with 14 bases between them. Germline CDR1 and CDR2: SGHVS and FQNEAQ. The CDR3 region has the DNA TGTGCCAGCTATCAGACTGACAGGAACACCGGGGAGCTGTTTTTT. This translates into CASYQTDRNTGELFF.

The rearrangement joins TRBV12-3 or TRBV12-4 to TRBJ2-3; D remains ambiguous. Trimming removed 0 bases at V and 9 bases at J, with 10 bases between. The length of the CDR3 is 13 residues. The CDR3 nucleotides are TGTGCCAGCAGTTTAGCCGGTGCACAGACGCAGTATTTT. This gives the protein CASSLAGAQTQYF.

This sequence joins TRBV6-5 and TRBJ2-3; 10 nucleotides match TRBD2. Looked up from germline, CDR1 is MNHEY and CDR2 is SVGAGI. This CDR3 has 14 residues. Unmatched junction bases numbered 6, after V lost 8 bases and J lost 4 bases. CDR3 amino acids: CASWVAGGPDTQYF. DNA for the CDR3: TGTGCCAGCTGGGTAGCGGGAGGCCCAGATACGCAGTATTTT.

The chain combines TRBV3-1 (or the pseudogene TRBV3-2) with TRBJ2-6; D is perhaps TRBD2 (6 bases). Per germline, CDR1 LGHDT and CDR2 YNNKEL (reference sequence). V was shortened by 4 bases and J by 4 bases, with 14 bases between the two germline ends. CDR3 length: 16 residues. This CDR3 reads CASSPDWAGGANVLTF. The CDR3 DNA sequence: TGTGCCAGCAGCCCCGACTGGGCGGGGGGGGCCAACGTCCTGACTTTC.

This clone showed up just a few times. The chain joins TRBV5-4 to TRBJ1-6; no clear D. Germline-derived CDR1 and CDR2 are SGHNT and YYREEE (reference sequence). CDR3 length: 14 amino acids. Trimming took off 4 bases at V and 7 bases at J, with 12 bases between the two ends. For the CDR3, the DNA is TGTGCCAGCAGCCGGACGGCGGGGAATTCACCCCTCCACTTT. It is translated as CASSRTAGNSPLHF.

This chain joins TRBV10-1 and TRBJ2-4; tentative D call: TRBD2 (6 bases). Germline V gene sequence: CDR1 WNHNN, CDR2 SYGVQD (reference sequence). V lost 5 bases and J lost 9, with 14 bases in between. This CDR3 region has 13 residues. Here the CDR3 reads CASSPTSTSIQYF. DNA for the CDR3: TGCGCCAGCAGTCCCACTAGCACAAGCATTCAGTACTTC.

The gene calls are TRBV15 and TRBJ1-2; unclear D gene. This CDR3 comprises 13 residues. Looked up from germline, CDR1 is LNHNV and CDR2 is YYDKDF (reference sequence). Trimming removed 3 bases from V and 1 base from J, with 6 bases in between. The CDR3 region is CATSRYNNYGYTF. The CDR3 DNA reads TGTGCCACCAGCAGGTATAATAACTATGGCTACACCTTC.

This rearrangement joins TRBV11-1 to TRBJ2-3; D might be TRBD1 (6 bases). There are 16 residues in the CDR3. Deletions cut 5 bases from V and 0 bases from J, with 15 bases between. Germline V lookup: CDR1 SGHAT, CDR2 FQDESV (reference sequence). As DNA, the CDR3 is TGTGCCAGCAGCCGGGGACATAGGTTGAGCACAGATACGCAGTATTTT. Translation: CASSRGHRLSTDTQYF.

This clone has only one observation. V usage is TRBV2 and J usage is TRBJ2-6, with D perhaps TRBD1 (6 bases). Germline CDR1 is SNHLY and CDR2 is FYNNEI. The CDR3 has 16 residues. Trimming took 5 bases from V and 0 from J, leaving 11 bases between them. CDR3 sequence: CASSPDRGSGANVLTF. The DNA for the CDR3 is TGTGCCAGCAGTCCGGACAGAGGCTCTGGGGCCAACGTCCTGACTTTC.

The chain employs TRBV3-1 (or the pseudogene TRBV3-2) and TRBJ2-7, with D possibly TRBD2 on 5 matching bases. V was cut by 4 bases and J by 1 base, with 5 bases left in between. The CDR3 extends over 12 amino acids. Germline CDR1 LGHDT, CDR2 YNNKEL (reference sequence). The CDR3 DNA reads TGTGCCAGCAGCCCGGGGTCCTACGAGCAGTACTTC. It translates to CASSPGSYEQYF.

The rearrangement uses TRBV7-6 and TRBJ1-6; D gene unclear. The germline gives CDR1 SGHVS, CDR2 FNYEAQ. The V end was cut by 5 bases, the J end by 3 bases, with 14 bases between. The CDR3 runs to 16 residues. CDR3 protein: CASSPDARNYNSPLHF. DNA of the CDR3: TGTGCCAGCAGCCCAGACGCCAGGAACTATAATTCACCCCTCCACTTT.

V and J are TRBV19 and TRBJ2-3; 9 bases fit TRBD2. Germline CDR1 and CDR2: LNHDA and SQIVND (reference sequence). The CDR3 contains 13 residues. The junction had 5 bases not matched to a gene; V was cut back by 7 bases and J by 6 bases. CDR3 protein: CASIGRGGDTQYF. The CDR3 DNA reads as TGTGCCAGTATTGGGCGGGGGGGCGATACGCAGTATTTT.

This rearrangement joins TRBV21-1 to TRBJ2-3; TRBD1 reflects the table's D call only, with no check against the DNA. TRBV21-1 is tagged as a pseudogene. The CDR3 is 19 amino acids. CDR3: CASSKERDSLVPLTDTQYF. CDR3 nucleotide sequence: TGTGCCAGCAGCAAAGAGAGGGACAGCCTCGTCCCCCTCACAGATACGCAGTATTTT.

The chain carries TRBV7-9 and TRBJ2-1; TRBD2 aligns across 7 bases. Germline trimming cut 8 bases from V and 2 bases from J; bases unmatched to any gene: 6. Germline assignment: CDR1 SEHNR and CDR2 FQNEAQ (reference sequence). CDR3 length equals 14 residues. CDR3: CASLSGETYNEQFF. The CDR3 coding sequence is TGTGCCAGCTTAAGCGGGGAGACCTACAATGAGCAGTTCTTC.

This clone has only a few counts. The DNA of the CDR3 is TGTGCCAGCAGTCCCACGGTACGGGAGACTGAAGCTTTCTTT. Translating it yields CASSPTVRETEAFF. The genes are TRBV2 and TRBJ1-1; no firm D call. Germline CDR1 reads SNHLY; CDR2 reads FYNNEI. This CDR3 spans 14 amino acids. V lost 5 bases and J lost 5, with 15 bases in between.